This TCR beta chain stems from a study of identical twins. The V segment lost 0 bases and the J segment 7 bases; nucleotides outside the gene matches: 4. The germline V gene encodes CDR1 SGDLS and CDR2 YYNGEE. The CDR3 sequence is 15 residues long. TCRdb itself ran the 5' RACE reads through MiXCR, one entry per CDR3 protein. This table holds fewer than 900,000 distinct CDR3 sequences, 21% found once. This clonotype was observed a few times. These records were also assigned to another study, of T cells expressing NK-cell markers.

Material for sequencing was PBMCs. The chain carries TRBV9 and TRBJ2-4; 10 positions match TRBD1. This receptor was obtained from a woman in her late teens or twenties in good health. CDR3 nucleotide sequence: TGTGCCAGCAGCGTAGATGGGACAGGGGACAACATTCAGTACTTC. It yields the protein CASSVDGTGDNIQYF.